The 31 T cell receptor beta chains below come from one sample, sequenced in a study of T cell repertoires in cytomegalovirus infection. TCRdb analysed the reads with MiXCR anew, one entry per CDR3 protein. The sample gives about 400,000 distinct CDR3 sequences, 15% to 20% of which show up once; 7.5% to 9% is in the top ten. The sequenced sample consisted of PBMCs. Receptors originate from a human donor in good health (CMV status not recorded). Some clones in this sample may be carry-over from other donors' samples.

V is TRBV28 and J is TRBJ2-5; the match to TRBD1 covers 12 bases. The CDR3 consists of 15 residues. V was pared by 4 bases and J by 5 bases, with 5 bases of the junction left unmatched. Germline CDR1 and CDR2: MDHEN and SYDVKM. CDR3 DNA: TGTGCCAGCAGTTATCGGGACAGGGGGCGGGAGACCCAGTACTTC. It codes for CASSYRDRGRETQYF.

V usage is TRBV6-2 or TRBV6-3 and J usage is TRBJ1-5; D may be TRBD1 (5 bases). The germline gives CDR1 MNHEY, CDR2 SVGEGT. This CDR3 is 14 amino acids long. V dropped 6 bases and J dropped 4 bases, with 13 bases sitting between them. CDR3 sequence (DNA): TGTGCCAGCAGCAACCGGGAGGGGAATCAGCCCCAGCATTTT. Its translation: CASSNREGNQPQHF.

V is TRBV2 and J is TRBJ1-2, with D perhaps TRBD1 (5 bases). The CDR3 spans 14 residues. The V gene lost 0 bases and the J gene lost 7 bases, with 12 bases spanning the gap. The germline V gene encodes CDR1 SNHLY and CDR2 FYNNEI. CDR3 DNA: TGTGCCAGCAGTGAAGCGCGCGGGGGAGGTGGCTACACCTTC. Amino acid sequence: CASSEARGGGGYTF.

For this clonotype: A much larger clone sits a single nucleotide away, making a read error possible. The chain carries TRBV7-2 and TRBJ2-5, with D possibly being TRBD1 or TRBD2 (5 bases each). Germline-derived CDR1 and CDR2 are SGHTA and FQGNSA. The CDR3 contains 15 residues. The CDR3 loop is CASSSPRGKQETRYF. The CDR3 DNA sequence: TGTGCCAGCAGCTCCCCCCGGGGCAAGCAAGAGACCCGGTACTTC.

V is TRBV12-3 or TRBV12-4 and J is TRBJ2-7; D might be TRBD2 (6 bases). The CDR3 has 13 amino acids. V dropped 7 bases and J dropped 5 bases, with 15 bases sitting between them. Here the CDR3 reads CASKRTGGDEQYF. The CDR3, as DNA: TGTGCCAGCAAACGGACCGGAGGGGACGAGCAGTACTTC.

The gene calls are TRBV5-5 and TRBJ1-2; D call uncertain. CDR1 is SGHKS and CDR2 is YYEKEE in the germline V gene (reference sequence). This CDR3 comprises 13 residues. Trimming removed 1 base at V and 4 bases at J, with 8 bases between. CDR3 protein: CASSLRPLYGYTF. DNA for the CDR3: TGTGCCAGCAGCTTGCGGCCACTCTATGGCTACACCTTC. The whole variable domain, filled in from reference TRBV5-5 and TRBJ1-2, reads DAGVTQSPTHLIKTRGQQVTLRCSPISGHKSVSWYQQVLGQGPQFIFQYYEKEERGRGNFPDRFSARQFPNYSSELNVNALLLGDSALYLCASSLRPLYGYTFGSGTRLTVV.

V gene TRBV19 combines with J gene TRBJ1-5; D uncertain. CDR3 length: 14 amino acids. Germline-derived CDR1 and CDR2 are LNHDA and SQIVND (reference sequence). Trimming removed 6 bases at V and 4 bases at J, with 13 bases between. The CDR3 DNA reads as TGTGCCAGTAGCAAAGGACGGCTGAATCAGCCCCAGCATTTT. It specifies CASSKGRLNQPQHF.

There are a few counts of this clonotype. V and J are TRBV2 and TRBJ2-1; D not resolved. The length of the CDR3 is 11 residues. The ends were cut back, 7 bases at V and 7 bases at J, with 8 bases in the middle. CDR1 is SNHLY, CDR2 FYNNEI, per germline. Here the CDR3 reads CASIYRNEQFF. The CDR3 DNA reads as TGTGCCAGCATATATCGTAATGAGCAGTTCTTC. Using reference TRBV2 and TRBJ2-1 for the parts outside the CDR3, the full variable domain is EPEVTQTPSHQVTQMGQEVILRCVPISNHLYFYWYRQILGQKVEFLVSFYNNEISEKSEIFDDQFSVERPDGSNFTLKIRSTKLEDSAMYFCASIYRNEQFFGPGTRLTVL.

The chain is built from TRBV14 and TRBJ1-2; no clear D. Germline V gene data show CDR1 as SGHDN and CDR2 as FVKESK. Trimming took 0 bases from V and 4 from J, leaving 12 bases between them. This CDR3 comprises 15 residues. The chain's CDR3 is CASSQEGGMSYGYTF. The CDR3 DNA sequence: TGTGCCAGCAGCCAAGAGGGAGGAATGAGCTATGGCTACACCTTC.

The CDR3 is CASATFPPSNYTF. CDR3 DNA: TGTGCCAGTGCTACCTTCCCCCCAAGCAACTACACCTTC. J is TRBJ1-2 and V is TRBV19; no definite D call. The CDR3 has 13 amino acids. Trimming cost V 8 bases and J 10 bases, with 20 bases left between them. Germline V gives CDR1 LNHDA, CDR2 SQIVND (reference sequence).

This clonotype was counted ten times or more. This chain links TRBV11-2 with TRBJ1-2; 9 bases agree with TRBD1. Looked up from germline, CDR1 is SGHAT and CDR2 is FQNNGV. V shed 0 bases, J shed 4 bases, and the junction held 6 bases outside the gene matches. The CDR3 has 16 amino acids. The CDR3: CASSLDLPGQGYGYTF. In DNA, the CDR3 is TGTGCCAGCAGCTTAGATCTCCCGGGACAGGGCTATGGCTACACCTTC.

This clonotype was seen repeatedly, ten times or more. This may come from a read error, since a much larger clone is one base off. V is TRBV11-2 and J is TRBJ1-4, with 9 bases lining up with TRBD1. Germline assignment: CDR1 SGHAT and CDR2 FQNNGV. The junction had 3 bases not matched to a gene; V was cut back by 5 bases and J by 5 bases. The CDR3 extends over 14 amino acids. This CDR3 reads CASSADRGNEKLFF. In DNA, the CDR3 is TGTGCCAGCAGCGCAGACAGGGGGAATGAAAAACTGTTTTTT.

V is TRBV5-4 and J is TRBJ1-1; weak D call: TRBD1 (5 bases). The germline CDR1 and CDR2 sequences are SGHNT and YYREEE (reference sequence). The CDR3 spans 12 residues. V gave up 4 bases and J gave up 7 bases, with 11 bases separating them. In DNA, the CDR3 is TGTGCCAGCAGCATCGGGACGGTTGAAGCTTTCTTT. This gives the protein CASSIGTVEAFF.

This rearrangement joins TRBV4-3 to TRBJ2-3; 12 bases map to TRBD2. The junction had 14 bases not matched to a gene; V was cut back by 2 bases and J by 2 bases. CDR3 length equals 20 residues. The germline V gene has CDR1 LGHNA and CDR2 YSLEER. The CDR3 nucleotides read TGCGCCAGCAGCCAACGGTTGACTAGCGGGAGCTCGCGATCCACAGATACGCAGTATTTT. Its protein is CASSQRLTSGSSRSTDTQYF.

V gene TRBV15 combines with J gene TRBJ1-1; tentatively, D is TRBD1 (5 bases). CDR1 and CDR2 (germline): LNHNV, YYDKDF (reference sequence). The CDR3 covers 13 residues. V was pared by 5 bases and J by 12 bases, with 19 bases between. The CDR3 sequence: CATSGRNGGVTFF. CDR3 DNA sequence: TGTGCCACCAGCGGAAGGAACGGGGGGGTGACTTTCTTT.

The rearrangement uses TRBV6-6 and TRBJ1-5, with D unclear. Between the trimmed V and J ends, which lost 0 bases and 7 bases, there was a span of 13 bases. The length of the CDR3 is 15 residues. Looked up from germline, CDR1 is MNHNY and CDR2 is SVGAGI (reference sequence). The CDR3 spells CASSYSSPGGQPQHF. The DNA for the CDR3 is TGTGCCAGCAGTTACTCGAGCCCGGGAGGGCAGCCCCAGCATTTT.

The rearrangement joins TRBV4-2 to TRBJ2-3; D is undetermined. Germline V gene lookup returns CDR1 LGHNA and CDR2 YNFKEQ. The V end lost 1 base, the J end lost 6 bases, and 8 bases lay between the germline ends. The CDR3 covers 13 residues. This CDR3 reads CASSQAAADTQYF. The CDR3 bases are TGTGCCAGCAGCCAAGCGGCGGCGGATACGCAGTATTTT.

This clonotype was seen a few times. The chain couples TRBV19 to TRBJ1-4, with unresolved D. There are 14 residues in the CDR3. Trimming stripped 4 bases from V and 5 bases from J, with 11 bases between. Per the germline V gene, CDR1 is LNHDA and CDR2 is SQIVND (reference sequence). DNA for the CDR3: TGTGCCAGTAGTAGGACCCGGGAGAATGAAAAACTGTTTTTT. It is translated as CASSRTRENEKLFF. Full variable domain (remainder filled in from reference TRBV19 and TRBJ1-4): DGGITQSPKYLFRKEGQNVTLSCEQNLNHDAMYWYRQDPGQGLRLIYYSQIVNDFQKGDIAEGYSVSREKKESFPLTVTSAQKNPTAFYLCASSRTRENEKLFFGSGTQLSVL.

This clonotype showed up many times. The chain joins TRBV7-6 to TRBJ1-1; 10 nucleotides line up with TRBD1. The CDR3 extends over 14 amino acids. The germline V gene encodes CDR1 SGHVS and CDR2 FNYEAQ. J lost 5 bases, V lost 5 bases, and 5 bases had no gene match. The CDR3 here is CASSADRGWTEAFF. The CDR3, as DNA: TGTGCCAGCAGCGCGGACAGGGGGTGGACTGAAGCTTTCTTT.

This clonotype was seen ten or more times. This chain links TRBV7-6 with TRBJ2-7, with 9 nucleotides matching TRBD1. The germline V gene encodes CDR1 SGHVS and CDR2 FNYEAQ. J gave up 3 bases and V 4 bases, and 10 bases lay outside the gene matches. CDR3 length: 16 residues. The CDR3 nucleotides are TGTGCCAGCAGCTCGAGAGGGACAGGGCGCATCTACGAGCAGTACTTC. It is translated as CASSSRGTGRIYEQYF.

The chain's CDR3 is CSARDTNSNYGYTF. The DNA of the CDR3 is TGCAGTGCTAGAGATACCAACAGTAACTATGGCTACACCTTC. The rearrangement joins TRBV20-1 to TRBJ1-2; D call uncertain. Germline V CDR1 and CDR2: DFQATT, SNEGSKA (reference sequence). V lost 0 bases, J lost 1 base, and 9 bases lay in between. The CDR3 sequence is 14 residues long.

This clonotype came up a few times. The chain is built from TRBV12-3 or TRBV12-4 and TRBJ2-1; the D gene could be TRBD1 or TRBD2 (6 bases each). The CDR3 has 16 residues. V was shortened by 3 bases and J by 6 bases, with 18 bases between the two germline ends. The CDR3 here is CASSFMRVGGGNEQFF. The CDR3 region has the DNA TGTGCCAGCAGTTTCATGCGTGTCGGAGGGGGCAATGAGCAGTTCTTC.

The chain joins TRBV4-3 to TRBJ2-1; 14 nucleotides align to TRBD2. This CDR3 comprises 18 residues. V dropped 3 bases and J dropped 2; count of bases not matched to a gene: 6. Germline CDR1 LGHNA, CDR2 YSLEER. For the CDR3, the DNA is TGCGCCAGCAGCCAGGGACTAGCGGGAGAGGGCGCCTACAATGAGCAGTTCTTC. This encodes CASSQGLAGEGAYNEQFF.

The genes are TRBV6-2 or TRBV6-3 and TRBJ2-1; tentatively, D is TRBD2 (6 bases). The CDR3 totals 12 residues. Per the germline V gene, CDR1 is MNHEY and CDR2 is SVGEGT. V lost 7 bases and J lost 8, with 12 bases in between. In DNA form, the CDR3 reads TGTGCCAGCACGGCGCGGGACCATGAGCAGTTCTTC. Translating gives CASTARDHEQFF.

This clonotype has a count of ten or more. The V and J genes are TRBV6-5 and TRBJ1-1, with 9 nucleotides matching TRBD1. The CDR3 loop spans 15 amino acids. Germline values: CDR1 MNHEY, CDR2 SVGAGI. The J segment lost 1 base and the V segment lost 5 bases, leaving 5 bases of the junction unmatched. CDR3 nucleotides: TGTGCCAGCAGTAAACAGGGGGCCCAGAACACTGAAGCTTTCTTT. Its translation: CASSKQGAQNTEAFF.

In this sample, this clonotype turned up a few times. The rearrangement links TRBV7-2 to TRBJ2-5; 7 bases fit TRBD2. Germline CDR1 reads SGHTA; CDR2 reads FQGNSA. There are 14 residues in the CDR3. The junction had 6 bases not matched to a gene; V was cut back by 5 bases and J by 3 bases. CDR3 sequence (DNA): TGTGCCAGCAGCATGCGACTAGCCAAAGAGACCCAGTACTTC. Protein product: CASSMRLAKETQYF. Full variable domain (outside the CDR3, taken from reference TRBV7-2 and TRBJ2-5): GAGVSQSPSNKVTEKGKDVELRCDPISGHTALYWYRQSLGQGLEFLIYFQGNSAPDKSGLPSDRFSAERTGGSVSTLTIQRTQQEDSAVYLCASSMRLAKETQYFGPGTRLLVL.

This chain links TRBV6-2 or TRBV6-3 with TRBJ2-1, with a weak D call TRBD2 (5 bases). There are 12 residues in the CDR3. V was trimmed by 7 bases and J by 8 bases, leaving 12 bases between them. Germline CDR1 is MNHEY and CDR2 is SVGEGT. CDR3 sequence: CASTKHGDEQFF. CDR3 coding DNA: TGTGCCAGCACAAAGCACGGGGATGAGCAGTTCTTC.

The chain combines TRBV9 with TRBJ2-3; 9 bases line up with TRBD1. This CDR3 region has 16 residues. Trimming removed 4 bases from V and 2 bases from J; junction bases left unmatched: 8. The germline gives CDR1 SGDLS, CDR2 YYNGEE. The CDR3 loop is CASSPSGQGVTDTQYF. CDR3 DNA sequence: TGTGCCAGCAGCCCTTCGGGACAGGGAGTCACAGATACGCAGTATTTT.

This clonotype came up a few times. J is TRBJ2-7 and V is TRBV7-8; TRBD2 is a possible D gene (6 bases). V lost 4 bases and J lost 0, with 13 bases in between. Germline V lookup: CDR1 SGHVS, CDR2 FQNEAQ. CDR3 length: 15 amino acids. The CDR3 protein is CASSWDGRNSYEQYF. The CDR3 bases are TGTGCCAGCAGCTGGGACGGGAGAAACTCCTACGAGCAGTACTTC.

The chain joins TRBV12-3 or TRBV12-4 to TRBJ2-1; TRBD2 might be the D (6 bases). The CDR3 runs 11 residues. Trimming pared 6 bases from V and 11 bases from J, leaving 11 bases between. The CDR3: CASSSSAKQFF. The CDR3 coding sequence is TGTGCCAGCAGCTCTAGCGCCAAGCAGTTCTTC.

This clonotype came up many times. This chain links TRBV12-3 or TRBV12-4 with TRBJ1-4; no clear D. This CDR3 has 11 amino acids. Trimming took 8 bases from V and 8 from J, leaving 9 bases between them. Written as DNA, the CDR3 is TGTGCCAGCTCCTACCGGGAAAAACTGTTTTTT. This codes for CASSYREKLFF.